A selection of T cell receptor beta chains follows, all from one sample in a study of blood T cells in healthy people across ages. TCRdb reprocessed the 5' RACE reads with MiXCR, giving one entry per CDR3 protein. The sample holds about 1.8 million distinct CDR3 sequences; around half are singletons and the top ten take around 2.1%. Sample: blood. The receptor set was obtained from a woman between 40 and 50 years old in good health. Each CDR3 is given with its conserved first and last residue. The D gene is left open where the match is weak. Rows give clone size only sometimes, using once, few, many, or a class for an expanded clone.

NA	13	TRBV15	TRBJ2-5	NA	CATSRDANNEQYF	TGTGCCACCAGCAGAGACGCCAACAATGAGCAGTACTTC
NA	14	TRBV15	TRBJ1-5	NA	CATSRRPEVQPQHF	TGTGCCACCAGCAGAAGGCCCGAAGTACAGCCCCAGCATTTT
few	13	TRBV6-2/TRBV6-3	TRBJ2-7	NA	CASSFRQIYEQYF	TGTGCCAGCAGTTTCCGACAGATCTACGAGCAGTACTTC
few	18	TRBV20-1	TRBJ2-7	TRBD2	CSALPPVGLARDPYEQYF	TGCAGTGCTCTACCCCCCGTTGGACTAGCGCGGGACCCCTACGAGCAGTACTTC
NA	15	TRBV4-3	TRBJ1-2	NA	CASSQDIAVNYGYTF	TGCGCCAGCAGCCAAGATATCGCCGTTAACTATGGCTACACCTTC
NA	21	TRBV7-6	TRBJ2-5	TRBD2	CASSFPGGSGGGSTPQETQYF	TGTGCCAGCAGCTTCCCCGGCGGGAGCGGGGGGGGATCTACTCCCCAAGAGACCCAGTACTTC
NA	12	TRBV25-1	TRBJ2-1	NA	CASSATVRTQFF	TGTGCCAGCAGTGCAACAGTTCGGACCCAGTTCTTC
few	16	TRBV7-9	TRBJ1-1	TRBD1	CASNGETGGRDTEAFF	TGTGCCAGCAACGGGGAGACAGGGGGTCGCGACACTGAAGCTTTCTTT
few	15	TRBV6-5	TRBJ2-1	TRBD2	CASRPPGLANDEQFF	TGTGCCAGCAGGCCCCCGGGACTAGCAAACGATGAGCAGTTCTTC
NA	15	TRBV5-6	TRBJ2-7	NA	CASSTTRDPTYEQYF	TGTGCCAGCAGTACAACCCGGGACCCGACCTACGAGCAGTACTTC
NA	16	TRBV9	TRBJ2-1	TRBD1	CASSVGQGGSYNEQFF	TGTGCCAGCAGCGTTGGACAGGGTGGGTCCTACAATGAGCAGTTCTTC
NA	15	TRBV6-5	TRBJ2-7	NA	CASSYSVDASYEQYF	TGTGCCAGCAGTTACTCGGTGGACGCCTCCTACGAGCAGTACTTC
NA	16	TRBV15	TRBJ2-3	TRBD2	CATSRVRTSEADTQYF	TGTGCCACCAGCAGAGTAAGGACTAGCGAAGCAGATACGCAGTATTTT
NA	15	TRBV19	TRBJ2-7	TRBD2	CASSRERGESYEQYF	TGTGCCAGTAGCCGGGAGCGGGGTGAAAGCTACGAGCAGTACTTC
NA	15	TRBV9	TRBJ2-1	NA	CVSSVDGGGPWEQFF	TGTGTCAGCAGCGTAGATGGGGGGGGGCCTTGGGAGCAGTTCTTC
once	15	TRBV5-1	TRBJ2-5	TRBD1	CASSLKTGAKETQYF	TGCGCCAGCAGCTTAAAGACAGGGGCGAAAGAGACCCAGTACTTC
NA	10	TRBV29-1	TRBJ2-1	NA	CSVSGDEQFF	TGCAGCGTATCGGGGGATGAGCAGTTCTTC
few	17	TRBV4-3	TRBJ2-1	TRBD2	CASSQEVGRGAGNEQFF	TGCGCCAGCAGCCAAGAGGTGGGGCGGGGGGCCGGCAATGAGCAGTTCTTC
NA	13	TRBV12-3/TRBV12-4	TRBJ2-5	NA	CASSLGELGTQYF	TGTGCCAGCAGTTTAGGGGAGCTAGGGACCCAGTACTTC
NA	14	TRBV7-9	TRBJ1-1	NA	CASSSRTDLTEAFF	TGTGCCAGCAGCTCACGGACAGATCTCACTGAAGCTTTCTTT
NA	13	TRBV20-1	TRBJ2-1	TRBD2	CSARATSGGLQFF	TGCAGTGCTAGAGCGACTAGCGGGGGCTTGCAGTTCTTC
few	14	TRBV3-1	TRBJ2-5	NA	CASSQETLIPTQYF	TGTGCCAGCAGCCAAGAGACACTTATCCCGACCCAGTACTTC
few	16	TRBV28	TRBJ2-3	NA	CASSPGLSGLTDTQYF	TGTGCCAGCAGCCCCGGGCTTTCCGGGCTGACAGATACGCAGTATTTT
few	14	TRBV6-5	TRBJ1-2	TRBD1	CASSRDRATYGYTF	TGTGCCAGCAGTCGGGACAGGGCAACCTATGGCTACACCTTC
NA	16	TRBV4-3	TRBJ2-1	NA	CASSQDGSAFYNEQFF	TGCGCCAGCAGCCAAGATGGCAGCGCGTTCTACAATGAGCAGTTCTTC
few	12	TRBV12-3/TRBV12-4	TRBJ2-3	NA	CASSLYVNTQYF	TGTGCCAGCAGTTTATACGTGAATACGCAGTATTTT
once	15	TRBV5-1	TRBJ2-1	TRBD1	CASSERGTGYNEQFF	TGCGCCAGCAGCGAACGAGGGACAGGCTACAATGAGCAGTTCTTC
NA	15	TRBV28	TRBJ1-6	NA	CASSLMTPLGRALHF	TGTGCCAGCAGTTTGATGACCCCGTTGGGAAGGGCCCTCCACTTT
NA	12	TRBV20-1	TRBJ1-4	NA	CSVYPADEKLFF	TGCAGTGTTTACCCCGCAGATGAAAAACTGTTTTTT
NA	15	TRBV25-1	TRBJ2-6	TRBD2	CASRDTSAGANVLTF	TGTGCCAGCAGGGACACTAGCGCTGGGGCCAACGTCCTGACTTTC
NA	12	TRBV29-1	TRBJ1-4	NA	CSVAWGNEKLFF	TGCAGCGTTGCGTGGGGGAATGAAAAACTGTTTTTT
NA	22	TRBV4-3	TRBJ2-1	TRBD2	CASSQGRGWYAGGGSSYNEQFF	TGCGCCAGCAGCCAAGGAAGGGGGTGGTATGCGGGGGGGGGAAGCTCCTACAATGAGCAGTTCTTC
few	13	TRBV2	TRBJ2-5	NA	CASRGHGQETQYF	TGTGCCAGCAGGGGACACGGACAAGAGACCCAGTACTTC
NA	14	TRBV20-1	TRBJ1-5	NA	CGARDRRSNQPQHF	TGCGGTGCTAGAGATCGCCGCAGCAATCAGCCCCAGCATTTT
few	12	TRBV24-1	TRBJ2-1	TRBD1	CATTTGYNEQFF	TGTGCCACCACGACAGGGTACAATGAGCAGTTCTTC
NA	14	TRBV7-2	TRBJ2-7	NA	CASSPPVPAAEQYF	TGTGCCAGCAGCCCACCCGTACCAGCGGCCGAGCAGTACTTC
NA	14	TRBV7-2	TRBJ1-2	NA	CASSLVQGNDGYTF	TGTGCCAGCAGCTTGGTACAGGGTAATGATGGCTACACCTTC
few	16	TRBV12-5	TRBJ2-3	TRBD2	CASAPGGGGATDTQYF	TGTGCTAGTGCTCCGGGGGGCGGGGGGGCCACAGATACGCAGTATTTT
many	13	TRBV29-1	TRBJ2-5	NA	CSVLPPLQETQYF	TGCAGCGTCCTGCCGCCGCTCCAAGAGACCCAGTACTTC
few	14	TRBV5-1	TRBJ2-7	NA	CASSLVAGVYEQYF	TGCGCCAGCAGCTTGGTTGCCGGAGTATACGAGCAGTACTTC
NA	16	TRBV7-2	TRBJ1-2	NA	CASSISGLQANYGYTF	TGTGCCAGCAGCATCTCGGGACTACAGGCAAACTATGGCTACACCTTC
few	15	TRBV7-9	TRBJ2-7	NA	CASSPASQVPYEQYF	TGTGCCAGCAGCCCAGCCAGCCAAGTCCCCTACGAGCAGTACTTC
NA	16	TRBV4-3	TRBJ2-3	TRBD1	CASSQAGAGGVDTQYF	TGCGCCAGCAGCCAAGCTGGGGCAGGGGGTGTTGATACGCAGTATTTT
NA	17	TRBV20-1	TRBJ2-1	NA	CSARDGGRVGALVEQFF	TGCAGTGCTAGAGATGGAGGCAGGGTCGGAGCGCTAGTTGAGCAGTTCTTC
NA	15	TRBV20-1	TRBJ2-7	NA	CSANKEGPGVHEQYF	TGCAGTGCTAACAAAGAGGGCCCCGGGGTGCACGAGCAGTACTTC
NA	12	TRBV20-1	TRBJ1-2	NA	CSARGVTYGYTF	TGCAGTGCTAGAGGGGTCACCTATGGCTACACCTTC
NA	13	TRBV7-2	TRBJ1-2	NA	CASSLEQVYGYTF	TGTGCCAGCAGCTTAGAACAGGTCTATGGCTACACCTTC
many	11	TRBV5-1	TRBJ2-3	NA	CASSLFDTQYF	TGTGCCAGCAGTTTATTTGATACGCAGTATTTT
few	16	TRBV7-2	TRBJ2-1	TRBD2	CASSQGLAGAFDEQFF	TGTGCCAGCAGCCAGGGACTAGCGGGGGCTTTCGATGAGCAGTTCTTC
NA	14	TRBV11-2	TRBJ2-3	NA	CASSLTTVGGTQYF	TGTGCCAGCAGCTTAACCACGGTGGGGGGTACGCAGTATTTT
few	13	TRBV4-3	TRBJ2-5	NA	CASSQDEGRGQYF	TGCGCCAGCAGCCAAGATGAGGGTAGGGGGCAGTACTTC
NA	16	TRBV27	TRBJ2-7	NA	CASSFGTPRGVWEQYF	TGTGCCAGCAGTTTTGGGACACCCCGTGGGGTTTGGGAGCAGTACTTC
few	14	TRBV28	TRBJ2-7	TRBD1	CASKKGQGSSEQYF	TGTGCCAGCAAGAAGGGACAGGGTTCCTCCGAGCAGTACTTC
NA	11	TRBV6-2/TRBV6-3	TRBJ2-3	NA	CASHTGDTQYF	TGTGCCAGCCATACAGGGGATACGCAGTATTTT
NA	13	TRBV7-2	TRBJ2-1	NA	CASSSFTTSEQFF	TGTGCCAGCAGCTCGTTTACGACGAGTGAGCAGTTCTTC
few	16	TRBV4-2	TRBJ2-3	TRBD2	CASSKKALAGTDTQYF	TGTGCCAGCAGCAAGAAAGCACTAGCGGGGACAGATACGCAGTATTTT
NA	18	TRBV7-2	TRBJ2-3	TRBD2	CASSLRRGAHTFADTQYF	TGTGCCAGCAGCTTAAGGCGGGGGGCACACACCTTTGCAGATACGCAGTATTTT